The entry below describes one TCR beta chain. The target antigen is unknown. This sample was included in a study of yellow fever vaccine responses in identical twins. Overall study findings and caveats: On the reported evidence, twins' vaccine T cell responses seemed partly convergent and partly personalized.

TCRdb re-analysed the RT-PCR reads in MiXCR, keeping a single row per CDR3 protein. This sample has about 21,000 distinct CDR3 sequences; around 77% occur once, and the top ten carry around 4.8%. Germline CDR1 and CDR2: SGHAT and FQDESV (reference sequence). The V and J ends lost 0 bases and 4 bases, in that order; junction bases with no gene match: 11. The CDR3 runs 18 residues. The input for sequencing was T cells from blood (PBMCs), unsorted or a sorted subset (not recorded which), taken before or after yellow fever vaccination (not recorded which). The chain joins TRBV11-1 to TRBJ2-1; 8 positions match TRBD2. The TCR was taken from a young woman who received the yellow fever vaccine. The DNA of the CDR3 is TGTGCCAGCAGCTTAGCCTCCCCAACTAGCGGAACATACAATGAGCAGTTCTTC. The encoded protein is CASSLASPTSGTYNEQFF.